The 28 T cell receptor beta chains given below trace back to one sample, sequenced in a study of cytomegalovirus exposure and HLA in healthy donors. The PCR made use of 60 Vbeta and 13 Jbeta primers. Sequencing was performed with immunoSEQ multiplex PCR; in TCRdb, only in-frame clones are kept and a portion is missing. The table includes around 150,000 clones, nearly 80% detected once. Sample: PBMCs. The source of these receptors is a woman in her twenties or thirties in good health and CMV-seronegative.

The chain recombines TRBV2 with TRBJ1-6, with D maybe TRBD1 (6 bases). The length of the CDR3 is 18 residues. Looked up from germline, CDR1 is SNHLY and CDR2 is FYNNEI. Trimming cost V 6 bases and J 2 bases, with 20 bases left between them. For the CDR3, the DNA is TGTGCCAGCAGATCCCCTCGGGGCAGGGGTACCTATAATTCACCCCTCCACTTT. It is translated as CASRSPRGRGTYNSPLHF.

This sequence joins TRBV14 and TRBJ1-2; no reliable D call. Germline V gene lookup returns CDR1 SGHDN and CDR2 FVKESK. V was trimmed by 0 bases and J by 4 bases, leaving 6 bases between them. The CDR3 runs 13 residues. As DNA, the CDR3 is TGTGCCAGCAGCCAAGACAGTCTCTATGGCTACACCTTC. Its translation is CASSQDSLYGYTF.

This clone was recorded only once. The chain combines TRBV10-3 with TRBJ1-1; 7 bases agree with TRBD1. After removal of 6 bases from V and 4 bases from J, the junction contained 11 bases not matched to a gene. CDR3 length equals 15 residues. Germline V gene sequence: CDR1 ENHRY, CDR2 SYGVKD. For the CDR3, the DNA is TGTGCCATCAGGGAACACAGGGGAGAGTCCACTGAAGCTTTCTTT. It is translated as CAIREHRGESTEAFF.

The CDR3 DNA is TGTGCCAGCAGCTCTAAGACTAGCGGGGAGTTCTACGAGCAGTACTTC. It is translated as CASSSKTSGEFYEQYF. This sequence joins TRBV5-6 and TRBJ2-7, with 11 bases aligning to TRBD2. V shed 3 bases, J shed 3 bases, and the junction held 8 bases outside the gene matches. Germline V CDR1 and CDR2: SGHDT, YYEEEE. CDR3 length: 16 residues.

This chain joins TRBV5-1 and TRBJ2-7; 7 bases line up with TRBD1. CDR1 SGHRS and CDR2 YFSETQ come from the germline V gene. Trimming at V came to 4 bases and at J to 5 bases, leaving 12 bases not matched to a gene. The CDR3 loop spans 15 amino acids. In DNA form, the CDR3 reads TGCGCCAGCAGCGTGGAGACAGGGTTCCTCAACGAGCAGTACTTC. This codes for CASSVETGFLNEQYF.

V usage is TRBV5-4 and J usage is TRBJ1-2, with D possibly TRBD1 on 6 matching bases. The CDR3 spans 13 residues. Germline assignment: CDR1 SGHNT and CDR2 YYREEE (reference sequence). V was cut by 4 bases and J by 7 bases, with 14 bases left in between. The CDR3 DNA is TGTGCCAGCAGCGACAGGTCGGTTGGTGGCTACACCTTC. Its translation: CASSDRSVGGYTF.

This clone was recorded only once. The chain links TRBV4-3 to TRBJ1-2; a possible D gene is TRBD1 (5 bases). The germline V gene encodes CDR1 LGHNA and CDR2 YSLEER. The CDR3 totals 19 residues. V was shortened by 1 base and J by 2 bases, with 23 bases between the two germline ends. The CDR3 is CASSQVGRTDRLTNYGYTF. CDR3 coding DNA: TGCGCCAGCAGCCAAGTGGGGCGGACCGACAGACTCACGAACTATGGCTACACCTTC.

This clone appeared once. This chain uses TRBV7-4 with TRBJ1-5; D is unresolved. Trimming left V 4 bases short and J 2 bases short, with 9 bases between. Germline loops: CDR1 SGHVT, CDR2 SQSDAQ. This CDR3 is 14 amino acids long. The DNA for the CDR3 is TGTGCCAGCAGCTGGCGGGCCCGCAATCAGCCCCAGCATTTT. Its protein is CASSWRARNQPQHF.

The chain carries TRBV5-8 and TRBJ1-3; 8 bases match TRBD1. CDR1 SGHTS and CDR2 YDEGEE come from the germline V gene. The CDR3 runs 14 residues. The trim removed 4 bases at V and 4 bases at J, leaving 4 bases unmatched. The DNA of the CDR3 is TGTGCCAGCAGCCCCTGGACAGGGGGAAACACCATATATTTT. Amino acid sequence: CASSPWTGGNTIYF.

In its sample, this clone was seen once. The gene calls are TRBV19 and TRBJ2-4; 7 bases line up with TRBD2. V dropped 3 bases and J dropped 7; count of bases not matched to a gene: 9. The CDR3 covers 15 residues. Germline V CDR1 and CDR2: LNHDA, SQIVND (reference sequence). This CDR3 reads CASSIAAGRGNIQYF. CDR3 bases: TGTGCCAGTAGTATCGCTGCAGGGCGGGGGAACATTCAGTACTTC.

This chain connects TRBV30 to TRBJ1-4; D is uncertain. Per germline, CDR1 GTSNPN and CDR2 SVGIG (reference sequence). CDR3 length: 13 residues. Between the trimmed V and J ends, which lost 3 bases and 8 bases, there was a span of 13 bases. CDR3 nucleotides: TGTGCCTGGAGATCGGCAGGAGGGGAAAAACTGTTTTTT. Translation gives CAWRSAGGEKLFF.

J is TRBJ1-3 and V is TRBV6-5; tentative D call: TRBD1 (5 bases). Germline V gives CDR1 MNHEY, CDR2 SVGAGI. V gave up 10 bases and J gave up 0 bases, with 16 bases separating them. The CDR3 totals 15 residues. This CDR3 reads CATVRGVGSGNTIYF. The CDR3 bases are TGTGCCACCGTGCGGGGGGTAGGCTCTGGAAACACCATATATTTT.

The chain is built from TRBV27 and TRBJ2-7, with a tentative D call TRBD1 (5 bases). The CDR3 spans 14 residues. The V and J ends lost 3 bases and 1 base respectively, with 10 bases between them. Germline V gene data show CDR1 as MNHEY and CDR2 as SMNVEV (reference sequence). In DNA, the CDR3 is TGTGCCAGCAGTTTCCAGGGAACGTCCTACGAGCAGTACTTC. It specifies CASSFQGTSYEQYF.

The chain combines TRBV28 with TRBJ1-2; D is unresolved. The CDR3 has 16 residues. V was cut by 1 base and J by 4 bases, with 16 bases left in between. The germline gives CDR1 MDHEN, CDR2 SYDVKM. CDR3 coding DNA: TGTGCCAGCAGTTTATATCAATCGTCGCGTCTCTATGGCTACACCTTC. Translated, it gives CASSLYQSSRLYGYTF.

The chain has TRBV18 and TRBJ2-1, with D tentatively TRBD1 (6 bases). CDR1 is KGHSH and CDR2 is LQKENI in the germline V gene. V lost 3 bases and J lost 3, with 12 bases in between. The CDR3 totals 15 residues. CDR3 DNA sequence: TGTGCCAGCTCACCGGATCCGGGACACTACAATGAGCAGTTCTTC. Translated: CASSPDPGHYNEQFF.

This chain connects TRBV27 to TRBJ2-2; 7 bases line up with TRBD2. This CDR3 region has 13 residues. Trimming took 6 bases from V and 9 from J; bases not matched to a gene: 7. CDR1 and CDR2 from the germline V gene are MNHEY and SMNVEV (reference sequence). DNA of the CDR3: TGTGCCAGCAGCAGACTAGCTGGGAGGGAGCTGTTTTTT. Its protein is CASSRLAGRELFF.

The chain is built from TRBV9 and TRBJ1-2, with D perhaps matching TRBD1 (5 bases). Trimming removed 3 bases from V and 5 bases from J, with 17 bases in between. In germline, CDR1 is SGDLS, CDR2 YYNGEE. CDR3 size: 15 residues. CDR3 in DNA: TGTGCCAGCAGCGCGAGACAGCTGGAGCTGTATGGCTACACCTTC. It translates to CASSARQLELYGYTF. The whole variable domain, remainder taken from reference TRBV9 and TRBJ1-2, is DSGVTQTPKHLITATGQRVTLRCSPRSGDLSVYWYQQSLDQGLQFLIQYYNGEERAKGNILERFSAQQFPDLHSELNLSSLELGDSALYFCASSARQLELYGYTFGSGTRLTVV.

This chain connects TRBV27 to TRBJ2-2, with D hard to call. The germline V gene has CDR1 MNHEY and CDR2 SMNVEV (reference sequence). This CDR3 is built from 14 residues. Trimming stripped 3 bases from V and 1 base from J, with 6 bases between. The CDR3 sequence: CASSFGVNTGELFF. In DNA form, the CDR3 reads TGTGCCAGCAGTTTTGGAGTGAACACCGGGGAGCTGTTTTTT.

The chain is built from TRBV5-6 and TRBJ2-5, with 12 bases fitting TRBD1. The V gene end was trimmed by 4 bases and the J gene end by 4 bases; junction bases not matched to a gene: 14. Germline V gene sequence: CDR1 SGHDT, CDR2 YYEEEE. The CDR3 contains 18 residues. CDR3 protein: CASSPAGTGGFYGETQYF. The CDR3, as DNA: TGTGCCAGCAGCCCAGCCGGGACAGGGGGCTTCTACGGAGAGACCCAGTACTTC.

The gene calls are TRBV2 and TRBJ2-3; 7 bases are shared with TRBD2. The germline V gene has CDR1 SNHLY and CDR2 FYNNEI. CDR3 length: 15 amino acids. Losses at the gene ends were 3 bases for V and 1 base for J; bases not matched to a gene: 4. CDR3 loop: CASSDSGVGTDTQYF. CDR3 DNA sequence: TGTGCCAGCAGTGACAGCGGGGTTGGCACAGATACGCAGTATTTT.

V usage is TRBV7-2 and J usage is TRBJ2-5; the D gene is possibly TRBD2 (6 bases). Germline CDR1 SGHTA, CDR2 FQGNSA. V shed 3 bases and J shed 1 base, with 9 bases lying between them. This CDR3 is 14 amino acids long. This chain's CDR3 is CASSFRRGQETQYF. The CDR3 DNA sequence: TGTGCCAGCAGCTTCAGGCGGGGCCAAGAGACCCAGTACTTC.

The J gene is TRBJ2-2, the V gene TRBV2; D call uncertain. The CDR3 extends over 13 amino acids. Trimming left V 8 bases short and J 2 bases short, with 9 bases between. Germline V gene sequence: CDR1 SNHLY, CDR2 FYNNEI. The CDR3 DNA follows: TGTGCCAGCTCGAGCCGCAACACCGGGGAGCTGTTTTTT. Protein: CASSSRNTGELFF.

The rearrangement links TRBV4-2 to TRBJ1-2, with 9 bases that match TRBD1. J was trimmed by 5 bases and V by 1 base; bases with no gene match: 8. Germline V gene sequence: CDR1 LGHNA, CDR2 YNFKEQ. The CDR3 sequence is 16 residues long. DNA for the CDR3: TGTGCCAGCAGCCAAGCAACAACAGGGGGCGGGTATGGCTACACCTTC. Translation gives CASSQATTGGGYGYTF.

About this clone: Other DNA sequences from this sample encode an identical CDR3 as well. The J gene is TRBJ1-5, the V gene TRBV6-5; D may be TRBD1 (5 bases). V was pared by 0 bases and J by 2 bases, with 8 bases between. CDR1 and CDR2 (germline): MNHEY, SVGAGI. The CDR3 sequence is 15 residues long. CDR3 in DNA: TGTGCCAGCAGTTACTCAGGAGGGGGCAATCAGCCCCAGCATTTT. Protein: CASSYSGGGNQPQHF.

This clone has only a few counts. This sample also contains other DNA sequences that code for the same CDR3. The V gene is TRBV30, the J gene TRBJ1-5, with TRBD1 matching over 7 bases. Germline CDR1 reads GTSNPN; CDR2 reads SVGIG (reference sequence). Trimming removed 0 bases from V and 4 bases from J; junction bases left unmatched: 0. CDR3 length: 13 amino acids. The CDR3 DNA is TGTGCCTGGAGTGTACAGGGGAATCAGCCCCAGCATTTT. It translates to CAWSVQGNQPQHF.

Written as DNA, the CDR3 is TGTGCCAGCAGCCCCAACAGGGGTGTCGGTGCAGATACGCAGTATTTT. It yields the protein CASSPNRGVGADTQYF. V gene TRBV28 combines with J gene TRBJ2-3; 7 nucleotides match TRBD1. Germline CDR1 reads MDHEN; CDR2 reads SYDVKM. V lost 6 bases, J lost 4 bases, and 13 bases stayed unmatched. The CDR3 covers 16 residues.

The rearrangement joins TRBV30 to TRBJ1-2, with 12 bases matching TRBD1. The CDR3 totals 11 residues. Germline CDR1 GTSNPN, CDR2 SVGIG (reference sequence). The junction had 5 bases not matched to a gene; V was cut back by 8 bases and J by 10 bases. The CDR3 nucleotides are TGTGCCAGTGGGACAGGGGGCGTCTACACCTTC. Protein: CASGTGGVYTF.

The gene calls are TRBV5-1 and TRBJ1-1, with 8 bases fitting TRBD1. V shed 4 bases and J 8 bases; nucleotides not matched to a gene: 7. The CDR3 length is 13 residues. Germline V CDR1 and CDR2: SGHRS, YFSETQ. The CDR3 nucleotides are TGCGCCAGCAGCCTAAGGACAGGGAGAGAAGCTTTCTTT. This sequence encodes CASSLRTGREAFF.